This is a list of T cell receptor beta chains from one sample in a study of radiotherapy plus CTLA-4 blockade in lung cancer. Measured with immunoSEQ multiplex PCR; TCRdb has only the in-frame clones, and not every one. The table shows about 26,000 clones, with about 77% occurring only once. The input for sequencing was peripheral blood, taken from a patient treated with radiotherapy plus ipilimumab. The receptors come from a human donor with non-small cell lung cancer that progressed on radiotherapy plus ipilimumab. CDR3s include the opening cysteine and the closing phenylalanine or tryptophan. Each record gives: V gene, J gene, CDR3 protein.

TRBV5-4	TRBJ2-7	CASSRPEMGNEQYF
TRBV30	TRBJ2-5	CAWKHAGGIETQYF
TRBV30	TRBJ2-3	CAWSVGGRDTQYF
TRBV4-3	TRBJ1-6	CASSQEWPRSPLHF
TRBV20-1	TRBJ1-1	CSLRRNTEAFF
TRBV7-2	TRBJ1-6	CASTLEGQVVSPLHF
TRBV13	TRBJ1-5	CASSPPGYRGRGCNQPQHF
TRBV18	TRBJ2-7	CASSRRYDEQYF
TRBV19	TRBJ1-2	CASSLEGGEIYGYTF
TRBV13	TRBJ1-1	CASSSQEVGTEAFF
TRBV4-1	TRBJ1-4	CASSQYRGSNEKLFF
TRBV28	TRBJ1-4	CASSLMGQGDEKLFF
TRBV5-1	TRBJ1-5	CASSLAGASNQPQHF
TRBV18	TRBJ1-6	CASSPDVNSPLHF
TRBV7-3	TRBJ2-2	CASSGQGAGTGELFF
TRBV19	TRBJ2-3	CASSVGLLPRGDTQYF
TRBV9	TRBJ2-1	CASSVGGGGPNEQFF
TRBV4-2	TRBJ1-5	CASSQDLTGGAEPQHF
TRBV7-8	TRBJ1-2	CASSLDYLYGYTF
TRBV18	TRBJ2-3	CASSPPGYTQYF
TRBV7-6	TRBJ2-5	CASSPQTALGVETQYF
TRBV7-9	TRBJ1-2	CASSLNARPPIYTF